This T cell receptor (beta chain) comes out of a study of shared clonotypes between healthy human individuals. Study-wide results and limits: Rarefaction revealed incomplete sorted-subset sequencing despite large depth.

As for this clone: Antigen specificity is unknown.

Clones were sequenced by immunoSEQ multiplex PCR, and TCRdb holds only the in-frame ones, with some missing. This table holds under 1,100,000 clones, about 75% found once. This CDR3 has 14 residues. The clonotype comes from a man aged 18-30 years in good health. The sequencing sample was made of memory CD4+ T cells sorted from blood. Stated subset: CD45RA-negative fraction. The rearrangement joins TRBV12-1 to TRBJ1-4; TRBD1 reflects the table's D call only, with no check against the DNA. TRBV12-1 corresponds to a pseudogene. CDR3 nucleotide sequence: TGTGCCAGCAGCTACCGGGACAGAGATGAAAAACTGTTTTTT. Its protein is CASSYRDRDEKLFF.